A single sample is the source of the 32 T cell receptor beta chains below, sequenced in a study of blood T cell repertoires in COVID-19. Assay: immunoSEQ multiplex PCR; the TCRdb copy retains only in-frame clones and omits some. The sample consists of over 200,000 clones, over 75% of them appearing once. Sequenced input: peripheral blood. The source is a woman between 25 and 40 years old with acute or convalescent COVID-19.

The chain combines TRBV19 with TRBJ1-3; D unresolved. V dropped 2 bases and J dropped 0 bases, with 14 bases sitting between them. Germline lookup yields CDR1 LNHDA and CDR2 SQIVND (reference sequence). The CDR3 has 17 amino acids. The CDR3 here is CASSIRMADYSGNTIYF. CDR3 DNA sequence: TGTGCCAGTAGTATAAGAATGGCAGACTACTCTGGAAACACCATATATTTT.

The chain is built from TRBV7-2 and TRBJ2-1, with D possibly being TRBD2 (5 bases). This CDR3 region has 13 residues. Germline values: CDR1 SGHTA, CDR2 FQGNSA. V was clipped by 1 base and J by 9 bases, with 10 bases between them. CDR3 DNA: TGTGCCAGCAGCTTAGATCGGGGAGTTGAGCAGTTCTTC. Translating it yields CASSLDRGVEQFF.

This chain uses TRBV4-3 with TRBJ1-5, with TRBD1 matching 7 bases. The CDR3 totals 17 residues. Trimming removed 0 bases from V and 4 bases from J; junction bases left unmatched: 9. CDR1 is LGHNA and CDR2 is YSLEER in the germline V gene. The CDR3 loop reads CASSQDHSAGGNQPQHF. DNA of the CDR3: TGCGCCAGCAGCCAAGATCACTCGGCAGGGGGAAATCAGCCCCAGCATTTT.

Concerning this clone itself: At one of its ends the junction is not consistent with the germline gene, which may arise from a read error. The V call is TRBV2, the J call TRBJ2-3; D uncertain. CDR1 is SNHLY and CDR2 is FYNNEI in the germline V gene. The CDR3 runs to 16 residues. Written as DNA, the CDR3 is TGTGCCAGCAGTGAAGACCCGCTCCCCCACACACATACGCAGTATTTT. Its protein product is CASSEDPLPHTHTQYF.

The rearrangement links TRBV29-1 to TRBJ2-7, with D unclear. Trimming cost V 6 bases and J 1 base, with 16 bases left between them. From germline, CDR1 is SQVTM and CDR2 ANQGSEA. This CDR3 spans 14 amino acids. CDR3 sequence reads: CSVAASGTSYEQYF. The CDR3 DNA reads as TGCAGCGTCGCCGCCTCGGGTACGTCCTACGAGCAGTACTTC.

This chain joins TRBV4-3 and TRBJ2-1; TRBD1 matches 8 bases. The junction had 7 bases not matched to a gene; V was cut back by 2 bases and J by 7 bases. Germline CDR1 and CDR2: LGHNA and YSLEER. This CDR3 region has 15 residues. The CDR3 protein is CASSQSGQGTNEQFF. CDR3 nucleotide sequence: TGCGCCAGCAGCCAATCCGGACAGGGCACTAATGAGCAGTTCTTC.

Here the CDR3 reads CASSFEAGRPDTQYF. In nucleotides, the CDR3 is TGTGCCAGCAGCTTTGAGGCGGGTAGACCAGATACGCAGTATTTT. The chain is built from TRBV5-6 and TRBJ2-3; possible D gene TRBD2, 5 bases. In germline, CDR1 is SGHDT, CDR2 YYEEEE. V was clipped by 2 bases and J by 4 bases, with 14 bases between them. The CDR3 covers 15 residues.

The CDR3 DNA is TGCAGCGCTGCGACTGGGGGACAGGGCCGCTATGGCTACACCTTC. Translated, it gives CSAATGGQGRYGYTF. This sequence joins TRBV29-1 and TRBJ1-2; 9 bases are a match to TRBD1. CDR3 length equals 15 residues. The junction had 13 bases not matched to a gene; V was cut back by 7 bases and J by 4 bases. The V gene's germline CDR1 is SQVTM and CDR2 ANQGSEA.

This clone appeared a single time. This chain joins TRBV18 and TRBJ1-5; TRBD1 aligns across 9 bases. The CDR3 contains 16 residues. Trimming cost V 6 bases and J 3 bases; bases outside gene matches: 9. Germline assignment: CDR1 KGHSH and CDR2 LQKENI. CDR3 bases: TGTGCCAGCTCTCGAACCGGGACAGGGCTCAATCAGCCCCAGCATTTT. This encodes CASSRTGTGLNQPQHF. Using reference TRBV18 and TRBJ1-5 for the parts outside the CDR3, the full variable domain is NAGVMQNPRHLVRRRGQEARLRCSPMKGHSHVYWYRQLPEEGLKFMVYLQKENIIDESGMPKERFSAEFPKEGPSILRIQQVVRGDSAAYFCASSRTGTGLNQPQHFGDGTRLSIL.

The CDR3 here is CASSIRGGLNQPQHF. CDR3 DNA sequence: TGTGCCAGTAGTATTAGAGGGGGCCTTAATCAGCCCCAGCATTTT. The rearrangement uses TRBV19 and TRBJ1-5; 7 bases align to TRBD1. From germline, CDR1 is LNHDA and CDR2 SQIVND (reference sequence). The CDR3 extends over 15 amino acids. The junction had 6 bases not matched to a gene; V was cut back by 3 bases and J by 4 bases.

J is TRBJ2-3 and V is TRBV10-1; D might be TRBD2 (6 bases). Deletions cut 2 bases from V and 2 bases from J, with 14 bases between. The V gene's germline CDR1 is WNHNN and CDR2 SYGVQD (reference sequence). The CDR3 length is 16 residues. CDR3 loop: CASSEGAGSPTDTQYF. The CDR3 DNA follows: TGCGCCAGCAGTGAGGGTGCGGGAAGCCCCACAGATACGCAGTATTTT.

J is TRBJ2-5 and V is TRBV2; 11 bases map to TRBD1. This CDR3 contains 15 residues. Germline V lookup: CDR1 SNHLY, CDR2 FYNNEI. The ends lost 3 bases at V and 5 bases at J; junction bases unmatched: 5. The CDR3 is CASSEDRGRGETQYF. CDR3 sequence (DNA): TGTGCCAGCAGTGAGGACAGGGGGCGAGGGGAGACCCAGTACTTC.

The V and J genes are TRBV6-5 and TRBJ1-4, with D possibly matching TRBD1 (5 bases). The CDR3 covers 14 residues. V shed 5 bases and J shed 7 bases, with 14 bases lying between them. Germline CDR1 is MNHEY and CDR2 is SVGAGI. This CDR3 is CASSSRVKGEKLFF. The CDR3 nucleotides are TGTGCCAGCAGTAGCAGGGTGAAGGGTGAAAAACTGTTTTTT.

As DNA, the CDR3 is TGTGCCAGCAGTAATACCAGGGTTAACACTGAAGCTTTCTTT. This encodes CASSNTRVNTEAFF. The chain links TRBV6-2 or TRBV6-3 to TRBJ1-1; maybe TRBD1 (5 bases). The CDR3 has 14 amino acids. Germline loops: CDR1 MNHEY, CDR2 SVGEGT. Trimming removed 5 bases at V and 2 bases at J, with 12 bases between.

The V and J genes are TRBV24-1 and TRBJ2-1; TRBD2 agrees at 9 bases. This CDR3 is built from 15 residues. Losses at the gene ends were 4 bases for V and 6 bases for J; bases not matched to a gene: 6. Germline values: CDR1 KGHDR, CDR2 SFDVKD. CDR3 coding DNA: TGTGCCACCAGTGACAGACTAGCGGAAACCAATGAGCAGTTCTTC. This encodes CATSDRLAETNEQFF.

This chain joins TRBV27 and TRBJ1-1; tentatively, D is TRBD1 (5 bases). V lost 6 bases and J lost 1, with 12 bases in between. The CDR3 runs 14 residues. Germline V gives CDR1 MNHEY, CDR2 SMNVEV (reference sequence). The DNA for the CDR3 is TGTGCCAGCAGCAACAGGATCCCGAACACTGAAGCTTTCTTT. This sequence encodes CASSNRIPNTEAFF.

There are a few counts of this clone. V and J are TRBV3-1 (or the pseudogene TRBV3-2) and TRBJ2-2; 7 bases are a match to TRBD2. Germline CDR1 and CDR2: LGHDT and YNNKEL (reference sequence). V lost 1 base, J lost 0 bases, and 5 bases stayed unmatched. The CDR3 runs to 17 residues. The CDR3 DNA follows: TGTGCCAGCAGCCAAGGAGCCCGGGGGGCGAACACCGGGGAGCTGTTTTTT. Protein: CASSQGARGANTGELFF.

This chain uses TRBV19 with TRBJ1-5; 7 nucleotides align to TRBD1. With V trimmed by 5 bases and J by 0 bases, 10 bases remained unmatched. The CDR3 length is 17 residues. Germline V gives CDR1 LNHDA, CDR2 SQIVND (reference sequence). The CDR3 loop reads CASSQRDSQNSNQPQHF. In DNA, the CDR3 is TGTGCCAGTAGTCAAAGGGACAGCCAGAATAGCAATCAGCCCCAGCATTTT.

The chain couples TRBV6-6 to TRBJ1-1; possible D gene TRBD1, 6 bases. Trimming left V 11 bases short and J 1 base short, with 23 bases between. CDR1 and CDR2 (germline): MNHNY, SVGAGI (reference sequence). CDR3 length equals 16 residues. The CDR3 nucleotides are TGTGCCGGGGCGGGATCAGCGGGACACCCGAACACTGAAGCTTTCTTT. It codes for CAGAGSAGHPNTEAFF.

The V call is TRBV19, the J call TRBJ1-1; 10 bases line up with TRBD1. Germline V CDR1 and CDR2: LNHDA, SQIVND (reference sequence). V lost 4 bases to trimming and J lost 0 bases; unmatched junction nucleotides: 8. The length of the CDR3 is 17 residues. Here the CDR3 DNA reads TGTGCCAGTAGTAGGACCGGGACAGGGGCGATGAACACTGAAGCTTTCTTT. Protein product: CASSRTGTGAMNTEAFF.

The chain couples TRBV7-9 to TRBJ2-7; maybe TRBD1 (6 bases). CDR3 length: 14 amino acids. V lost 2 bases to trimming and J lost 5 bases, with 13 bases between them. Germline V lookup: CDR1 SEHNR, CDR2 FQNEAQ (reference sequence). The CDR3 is CASSLSTGLNEQYF. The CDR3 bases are TGTGCCAGCAGCTTATCAACAGGGCTTAACGAGCAGTACTTC.

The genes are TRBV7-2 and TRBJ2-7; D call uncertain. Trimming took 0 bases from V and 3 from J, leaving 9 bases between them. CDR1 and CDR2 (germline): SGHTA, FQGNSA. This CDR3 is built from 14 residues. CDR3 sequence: CASSLAVQDYEQYF. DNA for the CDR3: TGTGCCAGCAGCTTAGCCGTTCAGGACTACGAGCAGTACTTC.

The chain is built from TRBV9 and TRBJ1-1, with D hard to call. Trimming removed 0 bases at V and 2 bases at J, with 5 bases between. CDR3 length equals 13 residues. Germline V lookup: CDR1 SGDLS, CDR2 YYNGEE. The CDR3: CASSVELNTEAFF. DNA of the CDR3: TGTGCCAGCAGCGTAGAACTAAACACTGAAGCTTTCTTT.

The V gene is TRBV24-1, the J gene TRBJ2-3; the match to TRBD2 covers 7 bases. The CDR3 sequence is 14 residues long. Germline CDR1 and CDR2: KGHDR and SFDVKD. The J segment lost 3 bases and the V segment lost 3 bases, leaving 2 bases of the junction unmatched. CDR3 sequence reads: CATSDPGRTDTQYF. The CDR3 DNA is TGTGCCACCAGTGATCCCGGGAGGACAGATACGCAGTATTTT.

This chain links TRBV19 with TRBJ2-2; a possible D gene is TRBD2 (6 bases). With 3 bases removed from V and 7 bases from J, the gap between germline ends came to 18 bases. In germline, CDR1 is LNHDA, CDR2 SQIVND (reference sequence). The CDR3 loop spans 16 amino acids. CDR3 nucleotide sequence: TGTGCCAGTAGTATGTGGGCAGCGGGTAATGGCGGGGAGCTGTTTTTT. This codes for CASSMWAAGNGGELFF.

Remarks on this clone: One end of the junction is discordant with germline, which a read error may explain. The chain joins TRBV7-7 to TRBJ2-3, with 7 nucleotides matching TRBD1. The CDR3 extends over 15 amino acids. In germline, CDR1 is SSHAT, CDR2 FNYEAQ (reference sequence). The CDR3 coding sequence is TGTGCTAGCAGCTTAGGGGGCGCATCCGCAGATACGCAGTATTTT. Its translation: CASSLGGASADTQYF.

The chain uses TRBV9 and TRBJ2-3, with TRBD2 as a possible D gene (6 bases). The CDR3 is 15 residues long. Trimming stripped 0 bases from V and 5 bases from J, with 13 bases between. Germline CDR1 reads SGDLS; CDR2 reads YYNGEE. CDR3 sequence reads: CASSVDGSRGDTQYF. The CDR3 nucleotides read TGTGCCAGCAGCGTAGACGGGAGTCGCGGAGATACGCAGTATTTT.

CDR3 amino acids: CASSLTGANPSETQYF. The CDR3 nucleotides are TGCGCCAGCAGCCTGACAGGAGCCAATCCCTCGGAGACCCAGTACTTC. The V call is TRBV5-1, the J call TRBJ2-5, with D maybe TRBD1 (6 bases). The CDR3 runs to 16 residues. CDR1 and CDR2 (germline): SGHRS, YFSETQ. V lost 4 bases and J lost 5, with 21 bases in between.

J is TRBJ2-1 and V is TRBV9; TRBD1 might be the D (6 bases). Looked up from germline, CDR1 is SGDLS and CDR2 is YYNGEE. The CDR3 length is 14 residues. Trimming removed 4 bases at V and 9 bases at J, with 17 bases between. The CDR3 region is CASSLEQGLGEQFF. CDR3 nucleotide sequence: TGTGCCAGCAGCCTTGAACAGGGTTTGGGTGAGCAGTTCTTC.

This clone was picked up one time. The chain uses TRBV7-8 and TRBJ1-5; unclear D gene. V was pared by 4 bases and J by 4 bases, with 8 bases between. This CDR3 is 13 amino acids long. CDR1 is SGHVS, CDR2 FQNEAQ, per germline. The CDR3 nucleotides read TGTGCCAGCAGCTCCCTCGGGAATCAGCCCCAGCATTTT. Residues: CASSSLGNQPQHF.

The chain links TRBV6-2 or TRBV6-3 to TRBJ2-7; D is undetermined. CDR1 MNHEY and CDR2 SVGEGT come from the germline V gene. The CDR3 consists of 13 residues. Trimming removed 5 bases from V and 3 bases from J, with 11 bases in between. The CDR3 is CASSTETLYEQYF. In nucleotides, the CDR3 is TGTGCCAGCAGTACAGAGACACTCTACGAGCAGTACTTC.

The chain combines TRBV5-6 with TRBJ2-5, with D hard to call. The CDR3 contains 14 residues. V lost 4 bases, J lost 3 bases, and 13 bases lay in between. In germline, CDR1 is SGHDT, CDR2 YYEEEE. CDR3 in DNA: TGTGCCAGCAGCGCGTCTTATGGAGAAGAGACCCAGTACTTC. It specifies CASSASYGEETQYF.